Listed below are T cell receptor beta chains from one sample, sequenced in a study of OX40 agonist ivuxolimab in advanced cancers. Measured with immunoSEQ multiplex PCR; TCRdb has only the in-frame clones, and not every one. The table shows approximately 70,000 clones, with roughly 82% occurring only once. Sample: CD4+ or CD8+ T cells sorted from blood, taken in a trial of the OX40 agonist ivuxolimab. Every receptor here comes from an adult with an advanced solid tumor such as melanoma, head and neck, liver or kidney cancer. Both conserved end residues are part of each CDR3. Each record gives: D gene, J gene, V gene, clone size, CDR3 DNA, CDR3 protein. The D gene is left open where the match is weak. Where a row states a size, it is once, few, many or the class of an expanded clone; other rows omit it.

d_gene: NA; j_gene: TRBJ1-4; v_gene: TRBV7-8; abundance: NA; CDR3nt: TGTGCCAGCAGCCCCGGCCAGGGTGGGGAAAAACTGTTTTTT; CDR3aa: CASSPGQGGEKLFF
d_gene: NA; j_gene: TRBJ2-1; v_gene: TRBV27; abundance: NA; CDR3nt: TGTGCCAGCAGTTCGCGGATGGATGAGCAGTTCTTC; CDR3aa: CASSSRMDEQFF
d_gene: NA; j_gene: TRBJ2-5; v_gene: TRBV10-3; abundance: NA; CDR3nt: TGTGCCATCAACGGGGGCCACCAGGGGGAGGACCACCAAGAGACCCAGTACTTC; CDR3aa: CAINGGHQGEDHQETQYF
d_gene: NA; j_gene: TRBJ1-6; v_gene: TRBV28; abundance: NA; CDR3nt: TGTGCCAGCACTGCCGGGGTAACCTCACCCCTCCACTTT; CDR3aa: CASTAGVTSPLHF
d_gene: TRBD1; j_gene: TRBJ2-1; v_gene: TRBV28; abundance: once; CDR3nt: TGTGCCAGCAGTTTAATAGGGGGCCACAATGAGCAGTTCTTC; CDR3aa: CASSLIGGHNEQFF
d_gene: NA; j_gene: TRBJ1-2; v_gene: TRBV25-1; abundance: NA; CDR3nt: TGTGCCAGCAGTGAGGAACACGGCTATGACTACACCTTC; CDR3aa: CASSEEHGYDYTF
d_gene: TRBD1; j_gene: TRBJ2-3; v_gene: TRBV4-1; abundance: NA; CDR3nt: TGCGCCAGCAGCCAAGAGGACAGGGGCACAGATACGCAGTATTTT; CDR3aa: CASSQEDRGTDTQYF
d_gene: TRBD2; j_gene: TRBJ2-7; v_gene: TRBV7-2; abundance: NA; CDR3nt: TGTGCCAGCAGCGAATGGGTCCTAGCGGGCGACTACGAGCAGTACTTC; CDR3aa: CASSEWVLAGDYEQYF
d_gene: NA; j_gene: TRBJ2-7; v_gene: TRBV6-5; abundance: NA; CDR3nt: TGTGCCAGCGGACCTGAAAGCTCCTACGAGCAGTACTTC; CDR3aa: CASGPESSYEQYF
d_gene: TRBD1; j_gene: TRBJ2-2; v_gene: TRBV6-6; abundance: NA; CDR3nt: TGTGCCAGCAGCCCCGGGACAGGCCACACCGGGGAGCTGTTTTTT; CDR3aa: CASSPGTGHTGELFF
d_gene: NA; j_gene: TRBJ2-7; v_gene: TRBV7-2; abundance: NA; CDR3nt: TGTGCCAGCACCAGGACCGGGCTGGGGCAGTACTTC; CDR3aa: CASTRTGLGQYF
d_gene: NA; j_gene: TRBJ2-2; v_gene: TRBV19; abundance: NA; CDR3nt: TGTGCCAGTAGTATAATGGGGCGCAACGGGGAGCTGTTTTTT; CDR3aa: CASSIMGRNGELFF
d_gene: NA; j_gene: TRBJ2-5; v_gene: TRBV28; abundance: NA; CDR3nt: TGTGCCAGCAGTTTTATCGGGATCCAAGAGACCCAGTACTTC; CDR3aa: CASSFIGIQETQYF
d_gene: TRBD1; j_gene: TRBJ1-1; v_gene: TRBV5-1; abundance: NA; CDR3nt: TGCGCCAGCAGCTTTGGACAGGGGGGGAAAGCTTTCTTT; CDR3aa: CASSFGQGGKAFF
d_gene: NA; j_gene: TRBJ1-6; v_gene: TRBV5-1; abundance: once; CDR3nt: TGCGCCAGCAGCGACACATCGACAGCTTCACCCCTCCACTTT; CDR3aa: CASSDTSTASPLHF
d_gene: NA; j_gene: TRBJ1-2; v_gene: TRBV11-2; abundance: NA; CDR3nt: TGTGCCAGCAGCTCCCCGCGGGGTCAAGGAGACTATGGCTACACCTTC; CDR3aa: CASSSPRGQGDYGYTF
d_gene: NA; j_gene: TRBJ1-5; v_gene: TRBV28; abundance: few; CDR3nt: TGTGCCAGCACAAGTGGCAATCAGCCCCAGCATTTT; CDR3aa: CASTSGNQPQHF
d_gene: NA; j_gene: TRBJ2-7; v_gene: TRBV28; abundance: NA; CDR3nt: TGTGCCAGCAGCTCACCGGAAGGACAATCGCTATACTACGAGCAGTACTTC; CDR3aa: CASSSPEGQSLYYEQYF
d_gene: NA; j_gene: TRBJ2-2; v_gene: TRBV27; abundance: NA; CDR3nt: TGTGCCAGCAGTTTTCTGTCGAGGACCGGGGAGCTGTTTTTT; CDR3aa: CASSFLSRTGELFF
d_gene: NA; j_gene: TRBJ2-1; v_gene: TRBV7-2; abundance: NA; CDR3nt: TGTGCCAGCACCCCCTCGGGTCGAACGACCTACAATGAGCAGTTCTTC; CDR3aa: CASTPSGRTTYNEQFF
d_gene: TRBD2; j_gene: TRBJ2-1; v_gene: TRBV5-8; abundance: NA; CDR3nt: TGTGCCAGCAGCTGGACAATTGGACTAGCGGATTCCTACAATGAGCAGTTCTTC; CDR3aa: CASSWTIGLADSYNEQFF
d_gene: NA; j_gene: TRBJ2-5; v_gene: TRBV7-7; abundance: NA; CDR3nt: TGTGCCAGCAGCTTAGGTCGGTTAGTAGGGCAGCAGACCCAGTACTTC; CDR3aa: CASSLGRLVGQQTQYF
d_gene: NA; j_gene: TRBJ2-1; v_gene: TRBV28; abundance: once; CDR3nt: TGTGCCAGCACCGCGCCCCCGTACTACAGCGATGAGCAGTTCTTC; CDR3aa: CASTAPPYYSDEQFF
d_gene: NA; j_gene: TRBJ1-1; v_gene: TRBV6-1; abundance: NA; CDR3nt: TGTGCCAGCAGTATGGTACAGGGGAACACTGAAGCTTTCTTT; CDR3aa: CASSMVQGNTEAFF
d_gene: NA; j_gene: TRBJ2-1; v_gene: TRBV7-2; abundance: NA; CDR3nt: TGTGCCAGCAGCTTAGTCTACAATGAGCAGTTCTTC; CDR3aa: CASSLVYNEQFF
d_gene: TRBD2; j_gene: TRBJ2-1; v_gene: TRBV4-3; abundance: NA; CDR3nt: TGCGCCAGCGGCCCAACCTTAGCGGGAGAGGGAAATGAGCAGTTCTTC; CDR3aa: CASGPTLAGEGNEQFF
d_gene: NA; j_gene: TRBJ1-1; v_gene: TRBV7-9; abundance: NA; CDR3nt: TGTGCCAGCAGCCCGACAGACACTGAAGCTTTCTTT; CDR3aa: CASSPTDTEAFF
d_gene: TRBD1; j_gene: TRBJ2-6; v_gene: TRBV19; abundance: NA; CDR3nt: TGTGCCAGTAGTGGCCTACAGGGGGCTGGGGCCAACGTCCTGACTTTC; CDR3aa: CASSGLQGAGANVLTF
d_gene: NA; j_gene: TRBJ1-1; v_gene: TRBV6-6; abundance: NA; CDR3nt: TGTGCCAGCAGTAACGCCCGGGGGGGGATGAACACTGAAGCTTTCTTT; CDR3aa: CASSNARGGMNTEAFF
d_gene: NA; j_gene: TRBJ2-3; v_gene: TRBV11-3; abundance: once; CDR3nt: TGTGCCAGCAGCTTAGAGTTTACAGATACGCAGTATTTT; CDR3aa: CASSLEFTDTQYF
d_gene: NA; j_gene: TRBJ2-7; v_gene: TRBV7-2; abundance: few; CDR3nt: TGTGCCAGCAGCTTACATGGGGGCGGGGCTGGAGAGCAGTACTTC; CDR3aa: CASSLHGGGAGEQYF
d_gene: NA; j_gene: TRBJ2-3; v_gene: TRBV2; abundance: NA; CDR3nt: TGTGCCAGCAGTGAAAGAGGGGGGGGCAGGGCCACAGATACGCAGTATTTT; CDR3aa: CASSERGGGRATDTQYF
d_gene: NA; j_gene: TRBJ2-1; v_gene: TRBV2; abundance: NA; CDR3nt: TGTGCCAGCAGTGAGGGGCCAGGGTCTGTGAATGAGCAGTTCTTC; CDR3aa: CASSEGPGSVNEQFF
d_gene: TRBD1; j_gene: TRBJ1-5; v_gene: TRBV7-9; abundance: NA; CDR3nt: TGTGCCAGCAGCAGAGGACAGGGAGGAAATCAGCCCCAGCATTTT; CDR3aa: CASSRGQGGNQPQHF
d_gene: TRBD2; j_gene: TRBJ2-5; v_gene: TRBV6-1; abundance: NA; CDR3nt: TGTGCCAGCAGTGAAGGTAGCGGGGGGGCAGAGACCCAGTACTTC; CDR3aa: CASSEGSGGAETQYF
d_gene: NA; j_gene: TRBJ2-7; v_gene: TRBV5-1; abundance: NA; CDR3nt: TGCGCCAGCAGCTTAGGGAATTTTGTCGATTACGAGCAGTACTTC; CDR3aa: CASSLGNFVDYEQYF
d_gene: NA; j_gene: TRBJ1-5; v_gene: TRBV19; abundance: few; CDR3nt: TGTGCCAGTAGTATATCGGGGAACAATCAGCCCCAGCATTTT; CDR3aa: CASSISGNNQPQHF
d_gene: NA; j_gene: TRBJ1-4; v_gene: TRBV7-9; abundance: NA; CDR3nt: TGTGCCAGCAGCACTAAGACAGGAGCTGGTGAAAAACTGTTTTTT; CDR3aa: CASSTKTGAGEKLFF
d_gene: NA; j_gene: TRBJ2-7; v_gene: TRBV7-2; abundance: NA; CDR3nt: TGTGCCAGCAGCTTGGCTATGACAGGATACGAGCAGTACTTC; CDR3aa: CASSLAMTGYEQYF
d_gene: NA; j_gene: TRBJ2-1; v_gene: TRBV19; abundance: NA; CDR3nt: TGTGCCAGTAGTGGAAGACTTGTAAATGAGCAGTTCTTC; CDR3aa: CASSGRLVNEQFF
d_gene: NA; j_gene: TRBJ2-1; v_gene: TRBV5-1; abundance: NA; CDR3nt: TGCGCCAGCAGCCCCGCCAGTGGTATCGGTCCGAGGTACAATGAGCAGTTCTTC; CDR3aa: CASSPASGIGPRYNEQFF
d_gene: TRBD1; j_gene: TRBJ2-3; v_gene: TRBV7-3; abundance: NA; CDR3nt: TGTGCCAGCAGCTTAACCCCGACAGGGACCACAGATACGCAGTATTTT; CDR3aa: CASSLTPTGTTDTQYF
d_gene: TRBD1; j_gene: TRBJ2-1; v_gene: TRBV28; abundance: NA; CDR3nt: TGTGCCAGCAGTTCGACAGGGGAGACCCCCTCCAATGAGCAGTTCTTC; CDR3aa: CASSSTGETPSNEQFF
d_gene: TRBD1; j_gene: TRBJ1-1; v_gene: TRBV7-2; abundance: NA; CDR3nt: TGTGCCAGCGGGGGACAGCTGAACACTGAAGCTTTCTTT; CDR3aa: CASGGQLNTEAFF
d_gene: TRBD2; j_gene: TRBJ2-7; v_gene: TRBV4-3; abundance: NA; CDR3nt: TGCGCCAGCAGCCATGAGCGGGAGACGTCCTACGAGCAGTACTTC; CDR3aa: CASSHERETSYEQYF
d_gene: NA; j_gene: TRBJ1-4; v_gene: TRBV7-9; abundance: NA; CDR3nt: TGTGCCAGCAGCCGGTCCGTGGGGGCTAATGAAAAACTGTTTTTT; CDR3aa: CASSRSVGANEKLFF
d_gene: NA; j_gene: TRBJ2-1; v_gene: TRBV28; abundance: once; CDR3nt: TGTGCCAGCAGAAGGACACTCGCCGAGAGGCAGTTCTTC; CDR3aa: CASRRTLAERQFF
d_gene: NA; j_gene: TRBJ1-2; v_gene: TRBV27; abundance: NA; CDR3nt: TGTGCCAGCAGTAACAGACGGGAAGCGTATGGCTACACCTTC; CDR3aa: CASSNRREAYGYTF
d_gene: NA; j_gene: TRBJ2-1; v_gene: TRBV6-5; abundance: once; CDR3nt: TGTGCCAGCAGTTACTCGAGAGTCAATGAGCAGTTCTTC; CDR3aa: CASSYSRVNEQFF
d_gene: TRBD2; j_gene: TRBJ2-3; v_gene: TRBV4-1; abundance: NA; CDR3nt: TGCGCCAGCAGCACCGTGGCGGGGGACCCACGGACAGATACGCAGTATTTT; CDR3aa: CASSTVAGDPRTDTQYF
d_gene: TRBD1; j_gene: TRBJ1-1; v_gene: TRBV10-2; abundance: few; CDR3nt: TGCGCCAGCAGTTTAACAGGGGGCACTGAAGCTTTCTTT; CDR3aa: CASSLTGGTEAFF
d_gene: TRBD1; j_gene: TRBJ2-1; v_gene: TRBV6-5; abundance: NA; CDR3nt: TGTGCCAGCAGTTACCCAGGGGGCGCCTACAATGAGCAGTTCTTC; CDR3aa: CASSYPGGAYNEQFF
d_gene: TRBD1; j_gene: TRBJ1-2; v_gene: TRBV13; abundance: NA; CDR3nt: TGTGCCAGCAGCGACAGCCGGGGACAGGCTTTATATGGCTACACCTTC; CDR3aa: CASSDSRGQALYGYTF
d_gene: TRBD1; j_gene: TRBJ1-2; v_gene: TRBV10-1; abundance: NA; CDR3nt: TGCGCCAGCAGCTCAACCCATTTCAGGGGGGCGGATGGCTACACCTTC; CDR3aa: CASSSTHFRGADGYTF
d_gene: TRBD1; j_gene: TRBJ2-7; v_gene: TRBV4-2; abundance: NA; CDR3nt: TGTGCCAGCAGCCAAGGGGGACAGATTTTGGAGCAGTACTTC; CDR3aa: CASSQGGQILEQYF
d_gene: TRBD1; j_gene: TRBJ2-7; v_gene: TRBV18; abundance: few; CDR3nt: TGTGCCAGCTCACCCAGGGACAGCTCCTACGAGCAGTACTTC; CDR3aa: CASSPRDSSYEQYF
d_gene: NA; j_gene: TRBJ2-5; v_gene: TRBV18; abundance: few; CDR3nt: TGTGCCAGCTCACCGGTAGGAGAGACCCAGTACTTC; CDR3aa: CASSPVGETQYF
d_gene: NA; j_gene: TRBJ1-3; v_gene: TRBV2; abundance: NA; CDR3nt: TGTGCCAGCAGTGAAGGGTTAGCTGGAAACACCATATATTTT; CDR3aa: CASSEGLAGNTIYF
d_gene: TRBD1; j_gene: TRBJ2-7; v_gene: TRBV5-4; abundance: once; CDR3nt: TGTGCCAGCAGCTTGTCGACAGGGTTTGGCTACGAGCAGTACTTC; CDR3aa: CASSLSTGFGYEQYF